One sample yielded the 10 T cell receptor beta chains listed below, sequenced in a study of CXCR3-negative and CXCR3-positive naive CD8 T cells. cDNA libraries for TRB were generated by 5' RACE incorporating UMI labels. TCRdb reprocessed the 5' RACE reads and keeps a single row for each CDR3 protein, giving no DNA. This table holds 84,000 or so distinct CDR3 sequences. Source material: naive CXCR3- CD8+ T cells from blood. Subset given: CD45RO-CCR7+CD27+CD95- naive CD8+ T cells lacking CXCR3 (TNR3-). The source of these receptors is a human donor in good health. Some clones in this sample may be carry-over from other donors' samples.

The chain employs TRBV28 and TRBJ2-4; without DNA, the TCRdb call of TRBD1 cannot be checked. This CDR3 has 15 amino acids. Per germline, CDR1 MDHEN and CDR2 SYDVKM. CDR3 region: CASSYRGSAKNIQYF.

This chain links TRBV6-2 or TRBV6-3 with TRBJ2-1. CDR1 and CDR2 from the germline V gene are MNHEY and SVGEGT. CDR3 length: 15 residues. This CDR3 is CASSSEAYSYNEQFF.

This chain links TRBV11-3 with TRBJ1-1. The germline V gene encodes CDR1 SGHNT and CDR2 YENEEA. The CDR3 totals 12 residues. The CDR3 spells CASSRAGAEAFF.

The gene calls are TRBV7-6 and TRBJ2-3; TCRdb's D call, TRBD1, is unchecked because there is no DNA. CDR3 length equals 22 residues. CDR1 is SGHVS and CDR2 is FNYEAQ in the germline V gene. The CDR3 loop is CASSLDIPSPGQGRKRTDTQYF. The variable domain in full, completed from reference TRBV7-6 and TRBJ2-3, reads GAGVSQSPRYKVTKRGQDVALRCDPISGHVSLYWYRQALGQGPEFLTYFNYEAQQDKSGLPNDRFSAERPEGSISTLTIQRTEQRDSAMYRCASSLDIPSPGQGRKRTDTQYFGPGTRLTVL.

This chain joins TRBV7-8 and TRBJ1-2; TCRdb selects TRBD1, and the lack of DNA leaves this call unchecked. The germline V gene encodes CDR1 SGHVS and CDR2 FQNEAQ. The CDR3 runs to 17 residues. CDR3 protein: CASSIDRGHIHNYGYTF.

The chain employs TRBV15 and TRBJ2-7; TCRdb's D call, TRBD1, is unchecked because there is no DNA. In germline, CDR1 is LNHNV, CDR2 YYDKDF (reference sequence). The CDR3 sequence is 12 residues long. The CDR3: CATSTLGGEQYF.

The rearrangement links TRBV5-1 to TRBJ2-7; TCRdb's D gene call, TRBD1, goes unchecked for lack of DNA. CDR1 is SGHRS, CDR2 YFSETQ, per germline. CDR3 size: 16 residues. The CDR3 here is CASSSSYDRGTYEQYF.

The rearrangement links TRBV12-3 or TRBV12-4 to TRBJ2-1; TCRdb lists TRBD2, though no DNA is available to test this call. This CDR3 comprises 12 residues. CDR3 residues: CASTLAGREQFF.

The chain is built from TRBV10-3 and TRBJ2-7; TCRdb reports TRBD1, a call that lacks DNA to check it against. Germline CDR1 and CDR2: ENHRY and SYGVKD. This CDR3 region has 12 residues. Here the CDR3 reads CATRDSIYEQYF.

The V call is TRBV5-1, the J call TRBJ2-1; TCRdb's assignment of TRBD2 cannot be checked, as there is no DNA. The CDR3 totals 15 residues. The germline V gene has CDR1 SGHRS and CDR2 YFSETQ. CDR3 region: CASKDGLAGPNEQFF.